Each of the 32 T cell receptor beta chains below was sequenced from the same sample in a study of blood T cell repertoires in COVID-19. This table comes from immunoSEQ multiplex PCR, and its TCRdb copy is limited to in-frame clones, with some not included. The data hold some 300,000 clones, with roughly 89% observed a single time. Sequencing input: peripheral blood. The receptors come from a woman between 40 and 55 years old with COVID-19, enrolled during active disease.

The CDR3 sequence is CAWSAYPSSYEQYF. The CDR3 coding sequence is TGTGCCTGGAGTGCATACCCCAGCTCCTACGAGCAGTACTTC. The chain has TRBV30 and TRBJ2-7, with D uncertain. The V end lost 1 base, the J end lost 0 bases, and 10 bases lay between the germline ends. This CDR3 is built from 14 residues. Germline V CDR1 and CDR2: GTSNPN, SVGIG (reference sequence). The full variable domain, in which reference TRBV30 and TRBJ2-7 provide the parts outside the CDR3, is SQTIHQWPATLVQPVGSPLSLECTVEGTSNPNLYWYRQAAGRGLQLLFYSVGIGQISSEVPQNLSASRPQDRQFILSSKKLLLSDSGFYLCAWSAYPSSYEQYFGPGTRLTVT.

The V call is TRBV27, the J call TRBJ2-7; 8 nucleotides match TRBD2. The CDR3 is made up of 13 amino acids. V shed 4 bases, J shed 8 bases, and the junction held 7 bases outside the gene matches. Germline V gene sequence: CDR1 MNHEY, CDR2 SMNVEV (reference sequence). The chain's CDR3 is CASSYSGSDKQYF. The CDR3 nucleotides are TGTGCCAGCAGTTACAGCGGGAGTGATAAGCAGTACTTC.

The V and J genes are TRBV28 and TRBJ1-1, with a tentative D call TRBD1 (5 bases). Trimming shortened V by 1 base and J by 1 base, and 10 bases separated the two germline ends. Germline V CDR1 and CDR2: MDHEN, SYDVKM. The CDR3 is 15 amino acids. The CDR3 bases are TGTGCCAGCAGTTTATCGATGACAGAGAACACTGAAGCTTTCTTT. Its translation: CASSLSMTENTEAFF.

The chain joins TRBV5-6 to TRBJ1-4, with D perhaps matching TRBD1 (6 bases). V was trimmed by 3 bases and J by 4 bases, leaving 10 bases between them. CDR1 and CDR2 from the germline V gene are SGHDT and YYEEEE. The CDR3 has 14 residues. Here the CDR3 reads CASSWTVYNEKLFF. The CDR3 coding sequence is TGTGCCAGCAGCTGGACAGTTTATAATGAAAAACTGTTTTTT.

The CDR3 loop reads CASRGDRNTEAFF. CDR3 DNA: TGTGCCAGCAGAGGGGACAGGAACACTGAAGCTTTCTTT. The chain is built from TRBV2 and TRBJ1-1; 7 bases align to TRBD1. The CDR3 is made up of 13 amino acids. V shed 6 bases and J 1 base; nucleotides not matched to a gene: 2. Germline values: CDR1 SNHLY, CDR2 FYNNEI.

This sequence joins TRBV5-1 and TRBJ2-1; D not certain. Germline V lookup: CDR1 SGHRS, CDR2 YFSETQ. The CDR3 consists of 16 residues. Trimming pared 7 bases from V and 8 bases from J, leaving 25 bases between. The CDR3 is CASRLGSLRDPHEQFF. As DNA, the CDR3 is TGCGCCAGCCGGTTGGGTAGTCTTCGAGATCCGCATGAGCAGTTCTTC.

The CDR3 sequence: CASSYGGQELFF. The CDR3 DNA sequence: TGTGCCAGCAGTTACGGTGGGCAAGAACTGTTTTTT. The rearrangement links TRBV6-2 or TRBV6-3 to TRBJ1-4; D is uncertain. CDR1 and CDR2 (germline): MNHEY, SVGEGT. CDR3 length: 12 amino acids. The ends were cut back, 2 bases at V and 12 bases at J, with 10 bases in the middle.

The V gene is TRBV19, the J gene TRBJ1-3, with D unresolved. The V gene's germline CDR1 is LNHDA and CDR2 SQIVND (reference sequence). Trimming removed 3 bases from V and 0 bases from J, with 6 bases in between. The CDR3 spans 14 residues. CDR3 region: CASSIMSSGNTIYF. The CDR3, as DNA: TGTGCCAGTAGTATCATGTCCTCTGGAAACACCATATATTTT.

The rearrangement links TRBV7-3 to TRBJ2-2; D not resolved. Germline loops: CDR1 SGHTA, CDR2 FQGTGA. Trimming pared 4 bases from V and 4 bases from J, leaving 7 bases between. The length of the CDR3 is 13 residues. CDR3 protein: CASSSTATGELFF. CDR3 nucleotide sequence: TGTGCCAGCAGCTCAACGGCCACCGGGGAGCTGTTTTTT.

V and J are TRBV7-9 and TRBJ1-3, with TRBD1 matching over 9 bases. Per germline, CDR1 SEHNR and CDR2 FQNEAQ (reference sequence). This CDR3 has 15 residues. V trimming: 3 bases; J trimming: 3 bases; junction bases outside the gene matches: 3. The CDR3 reads CASSFAGQGGNTIYF. The CDR3 bases are TGTGCCAGCAGCTTCGCGGGACAGGGTGGAAACACCATATATTTT. The variable domain in full, completed from reference TRBV7-9 and TRBJ1-3, reads DTGVSQNPRHKITKRGQNVTFRCDPISEHNRLYWYRQTLGQGPEFLTYFQNEAQLEKSRLLSDRFSAERPKGSFSTLEIQRTEQGDSAMYLCASSFAGQGGNTIYFGEGSWLTVV.

The rearrangement uses TRBV27 and TRBJ1-1; possible D gene TRBD1, 5 bases. Trimming removed 3 bases at V and 5 bases at J, with 16 bases between. Germline lookup yields CDR1 MNHEY and CDR2 SMNVEV (reference sequence). The CDR3 has 15 residues. CDR3 amino acids: CASSFDLQGRTEAFF. The DNA for the CDR3 is TGTGCCAGCAGTTTTGACCTGCAGGGAAGGACTGAAGCTTTCTTT.

The chain employs TRBV30 and TRBJ1-2, with D possibly TRBD1 on 6 matching bases. CDR3 length: 15 amino acids. Per the germline V gene, CDR1 is GTSNPN and CDR2 is SVGIG (reference sequence). Trimming took off 2 bases at V and 7 bases at J, with 20 bases between the two ends. Here the CDR3 DNA reads TGTGCCTGGAGTCCCGGGGGGGCCCTTTTTCGTGGCTACACCTTC. Residues: CAWSPGGALFRGYTF.

The J gene is TRBJ1-1, the V gene TRBV19; D ambiguous. Germline CDR1 reads LNHDA; CDR2 reads SQIVND (reference sequence). The CDR3 consists of 15 residues. V dropped 0 bases and J dropped 3 bases, with 11 bases sitting between them. The CDR3 region has the DNA TGTGCCAGTAGTATAGACAACCGGGGAGACACTGAAGCTTTCTTT. It translates to CASSIDNRGDTEAFF. The variable domain in full, completed from reference TRBV19 and TRBJ1-1, reads DGGITQSPKYLFRKEGQNVTLSCEQNLNHDAMYWYRQDPGQGLRLIYYSQIVNDFQKGDIAEGYSVSREKKESFPLTVTSAQKNPTAFYLCASSIDNRGDTEAFFGQGTRLTVV.

The rearrangement uses TRBV6-2 or TRBV6-3 and TRBJ2-5; D perhaps matches TRBD1 (5 bases). V was cut by 5 bases and J by 7 bases, with 14 bases left in between. Germline lookup yields CDR1 MNHEY and CDR2 SVGEGT. CDR3 length equals 13 residues. In DNA, the CDR3 is TGTGCCAGCAGTGAGCGACAGCCAGGGACCCAGTACTTC. Its protein product is CASSERQPGTQYF.

J is TRBJ2-1 and V is TRBV5-1; D is unclear. The ends were cut back, 7 bases at V and 0 bases at J, with 8 bases in the middle. Germline CDR1 reads SGHRS; CDR2 reads YFSETQ. The CDR3 contains 13 residues. CDR3 DNA: TGCGCCAGCGCACGTAGCTCCTACAATGAGCAGTTCTTC. Its protein product is CASARSSYNEQFF.

The J gene is TRBJ1-1, the V gene TRBV5-1, with a tentative D call TRBD1 (6 bases). CDR1 is SGHRS, CDR2 YFSETQ, per germline. The length of the CDR3 is 12 residues. Trimming removed 3 bases from V and 8 bases from J, with 11 bases in between. CDR3 in amino acids: CASSWTGTEAFF. CDR3 coding DNA: TGCGCCAGCAGCTGGACCGGGACAGAAGCTTTCTTT.

The chain recombines TRBV7-2 with TRBJ2-1, with 8 bases identical to TRBD2. Trimming cost V 4 bases and J 15 bases; bases outside gene matches: 11. The length of the CDR3 is 13 residues. CDR1 and CDR2 from the germline V gene are SGHTA and FQGNSA. The CDR3 loop is CASSSDSGMRLFF. The CDR3 nucleotides read TGTGCCAGCAGCTCTGATAGCGGGATGCGGCTGTTCTTC.

The rearrangement links TRBV5-1 to TRBJ2-3, with TRBD2 matching over 7 bases. The CDR3 has 17 amino acids. The germline V gene has CDR1 SGHRS and CDR2 YFSETQ. Losses at the gene ends were 0 bases for V and 1 base for J; bases not matched to a gene: 8. The CDR3 sequence is CASSLEGHREGTDTQYF. The CDR3, as DNA: TGCGCCAGCAGCTTGGAGGGCCACCGGGAGGGCACAGATACGCAGTATTTT.

The chain employs TRBV9 and TRBJ2-2; 11 bases align to TRBD2. This CDR3 has 16 amino acids. Per the germline V gene, CDR1 is SGDLS and CDR2 is YYNGEE. Unmatched junction bases numbered 6, after V lost 2 bases and J lost 6 bases. The CDR3 nucleotides are TGTGCCAGCAGCGTCCATAGCGGGGGGGCTGCCGGGGAGCTGTTTTTT. Amino acid sequence: CASSVHSGGAAGELFF. Looking up the rest from reference TRBV9 and TRBJ2-2 gives the full variable domain: DSGVTQTPKHLITATGQRVTLRCSPRSGDLSVYWYQQSLDQGLQFLIQYYNGEERAKGNILERFSAQQFPDLHSELNLSSLELGDSALYFCASSVHSGGAAGELFFGEGSRLTVL.

This chain connects TRBV7-8 to TRBJ2-2; TRBD1 matches at 8 bases. The CDR3 consists of 18 residues. The V gene end was trimmed by 5 bases and the J gene end by 7 bases; junction bases not matched to a gene: 18. Germline V gene lookup returns CDR1 SGHVS and CDR2 FQNEAQ. CDR3 DNA: TGTGCCAGCAGCCACTCAAGGACAGGGAATTTTAGAGTCGGGGAGCTGTTTTTT. Translation: CASSHSRTGNFRVGELFF.

V usage is TRBV27 and J usage is TRBJ2-7, with 12 bases lining up with TRBD2. The length of the CDR3 is 16 residues. V was clipped by 6 bases and J by 0 bases; unmatched bases: 6. The germline gives CDR1 MNHEY, CDR2 SMNVEV (reference sequence). CDR3 DNA sequence: TGTGCCAGCAGCCCTCAGGGACTAGCGGGCTCCTACGAGCAGTACTTC. This codes for CASSPQGLAGSYEQYF.

The V call is TRBV18, the J call TRBJ2-1; D is undetermined. Trimming removed 8 bases at V and 7 bases at J, with 21 bases between. The germline CDR1 and CDR2 sequences are KGHSH and LQKENI. This CDR3 is 15 amino acids long. CDR3 amino acids: CASARLSPPGNEQFF. In DNA, the CDR3 is TGTGCCAGCGCCCGACTCTCTCCCCCCGGGAATGAGCAGTTCTTC.

The chain links TRBV18 to TRBJ2-7, with 7 nucleotides matching TRBD2. Germline-derived CDR1 and CDR2 are KGHSH and LQKENI. The CDR3 is made up of 17 amino acids. With V trimmed by 1 base and J by 7 bases, 16 bases remained unmatched. CDR3 coding DNA: TGTGCCAGCTCACCACGGGCTAGCGGTGGGCCTTCCGAAGAGCAGTACTTC. Translated, it gives CASSPRASGGPSEEQYF. Variable domain in full (rest from reference TRBV18 and TRBJ2-7): NAGVMQNPRHLVRRRGQEARLRCSPMKGHSHVYWYRQLPEEGLKFMVYLQKENIIDESGMPKERFSAEFPKEGPSILRIQQVVRGDSAAYFCASSPRASGGPSEEQYFGPGTRLTVT.

The genes are TRBV9 and TRBJ1-6; D is perhaps TRBD1 (5 bases). The germline CDR1 and CDR2 sequences are SGDLS and YYNGEE. Trimming took off 4 bases at V and 1 base at J, with 12 bases between the two ends. This CDR3 is built from 16 residues. The CDR3 nucleotides read TGTGCCAGCAGCAACGGGGGGTCGTCCTATAATTCACCCCTCCACTTT. Protein: CASSNGGSSYNSPLHF.

V and J are TRBV12-5 and TRBJ1-5; 7 positions agree with TRBD1. The CDR3 consists of 15 residues. The ends lost 6 bases at V and 1 base at J; junction bases unmatched: 6. The germline gives CDR1 LGHNT, CDR2 FRNRAP. In DNA form, the CDR3 reads TGTGCTAGTGGCCGGACAGGACTGAGCAATCAGCCCCAGCATTTT. Translation gives CASGRTGLSNQPQHF.

The rearrangement joins TRBV30 to TRBJ1-5; a weak D match, TRBD1 (5 bases). Germline V gene lookup returns CDR1 GTSNPN and CDR2 SVGIG (reference sequence). The CDR3 runs 14 residues. The V gene lost 5 bases and the J gene lost 6 bases, with 17 bases spanning the gap. DNA of the CDR3: TGTGCCTGGGGGGGACCCGACGGGAGTCAGCCCCAGCATTTT. It translates to CAWGGPDGSQPQHF.

This rearrangement joins TRBV15 to TRBJ1-4; tentatively, D is TRBD1 (6 bases). Trimming shortened V by 3 bases and J by 7 bases, and 15 bases separated the two germline ends. Germline V gives CDR1 LNHNV, CDR2 YYDKDF (reference sequence). This CDR3 is 15 amino acids long. The CDR3 spells CATSSPAGVSEKLFF. The CDR3 DNA reads as TGTGCCACCAGCAGCCCGGCAGGGGTCAGTGAAAAACTGTTTTTT. Combining the CDR3 with reference TRBV15 and TRBJ1-4 gives the whole variable domain DAMVIQNPRYQVTQFGKPVTLSCSQTLNHNVMYWYQQKSSQAPKLLFHYYDKDFNNEADTPDNFQSRRPNTSFCFLDIRSPGLGDTAMYLCATSSPAGVSEKLFFGSGTQLSVL.

The genes are TRBV6-5 and TRBJ1-2; D unresolved. With 8 bases removed from V and 4 bases from J, the gap between germline ends came to 20 bases. The CDR3 runs to 15 residues. The germline gives CDR1 MNHEY, CDR2 SVGAGI. Written as DNA, the CDR3 is TGTGCCAGCGCGCGGGGAAGGGCGTCCGTCTATGGCTACACCTTC. Encoded protein: CASARGRASVYGYTF.

Only one count was recorded for this clone. The V and J genes are TRBV30 and TRBJ1-6; TRBD1 matches 7 bases. The CDR3 covers 13 residues. CDR1 is GTSNPN, CDR2 SVGIG, per germline (reference sequence). Trimming took 2 bases from V and 8 from J; bases not matched to a gene: 3. In DNA form, the CDR3 reads TGTGCCTGGAGTAGGGACAGAGATTCACCCCTCCACTTT. Translating it yields CAWSRDRDSPLHF.

The chain employs TRBV2 and TRBJ1-4; D is unresolved. The V end was cut by 6 bases, the J end by 2 bases, with 10 bases between. This CDR3 region has 14 residues. Germline V gene sequence: CDR1 SNHLY, CDR2 FYNNEI. DNA for the CDR3: TGTGCCAGCAGGCCCGTGGGCACTAATGAAAAACTGTTTTTT. This codes for CASRPVGTNEKLFF.

This clone was detected a few times. The chain carries TRBV18 and TRBJ1-3, with D perhaps matching TRBD1 (5 bases). Trimming removed 2 bases from V and 0 bases from J, with 11 bases in between. This CDR3 is built from 16 residues. Germline V gene lookup returns CDR1 KGHSH and CDR2 LQKENI. The chain's CDR3 is CASSPGHPGSGNTIYF. The DNA of the CDR3 is TGTGCCAGCTCACCAGGACATCCTGGCTCTGGAAACACCATATATTTT.

The chain uses TRBV18 and TRBJ2-7; the match to TRBD2 covers 9 bases. This CDR3 comprises 15 residues. V lost 3 bases to trimming and J lost 11 bases; unmatched junction nucleotides: 14. CDR1 is KGHSH and CDR2 is LQKENI in the germline V gene. CDR3 loop: CASSPLSGRHTGEYF. DNA for the CDR3: TGTGCCAGCTCACCCCTAAGCGGGAGGCACACCGGAGAGTACTTC.